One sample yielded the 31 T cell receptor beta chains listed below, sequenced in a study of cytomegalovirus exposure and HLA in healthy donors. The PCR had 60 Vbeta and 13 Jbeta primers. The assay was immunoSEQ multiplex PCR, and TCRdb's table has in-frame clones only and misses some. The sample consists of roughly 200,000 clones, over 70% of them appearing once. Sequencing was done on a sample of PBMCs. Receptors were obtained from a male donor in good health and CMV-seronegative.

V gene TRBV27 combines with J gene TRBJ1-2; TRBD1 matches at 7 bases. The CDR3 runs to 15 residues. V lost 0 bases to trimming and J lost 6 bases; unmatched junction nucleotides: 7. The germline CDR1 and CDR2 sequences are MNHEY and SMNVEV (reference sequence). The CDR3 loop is CASSLSGGGGDGYTF. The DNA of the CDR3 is TGTGCCAGCAGTTTATCAGGAGGGGGCGGCGATGGCTACACCTTC.

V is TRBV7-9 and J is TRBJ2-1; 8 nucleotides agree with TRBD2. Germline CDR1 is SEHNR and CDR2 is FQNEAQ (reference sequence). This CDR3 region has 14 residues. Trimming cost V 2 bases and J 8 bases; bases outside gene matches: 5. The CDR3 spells CASSLSSGKDEQFF. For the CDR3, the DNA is TGTGCCAGCAGCTTAAGTAGCGGGAAGGATGAGCAGTTCTTC.

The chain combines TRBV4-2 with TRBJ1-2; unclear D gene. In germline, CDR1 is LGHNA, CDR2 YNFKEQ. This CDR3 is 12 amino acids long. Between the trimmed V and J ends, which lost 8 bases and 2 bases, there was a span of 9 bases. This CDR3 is CASLQANYGYTF. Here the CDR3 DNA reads TGTGCCAGCCTCCAGGCAAACTATGGCTACACCTTC.

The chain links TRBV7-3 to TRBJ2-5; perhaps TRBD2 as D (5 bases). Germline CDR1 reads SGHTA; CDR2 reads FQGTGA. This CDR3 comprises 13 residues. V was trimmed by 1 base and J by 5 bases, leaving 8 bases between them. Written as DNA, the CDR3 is TGTGCCAGCAGCTTAAGGAGGTGGGAGACCCAGTACTTC. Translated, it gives CASSLRRWETQYF.

Written as DNA, the CDR3 is TGTGCCACCCGGCGGGGGGGTAACGAGCAGTACTTC. It is translated as CATRRGGNEQYF. V gene TRBV6-5 combines with J gene TRBJ2-7, with 9 bases matching TRBD2. In germline, CDR1 is MNHEY, CDR2 SVGAGI. The CDR3 runs to 12 residues. With 10 bases clipped from V and 5 bases from J, the junction kept 6 bases outside the gene matches.

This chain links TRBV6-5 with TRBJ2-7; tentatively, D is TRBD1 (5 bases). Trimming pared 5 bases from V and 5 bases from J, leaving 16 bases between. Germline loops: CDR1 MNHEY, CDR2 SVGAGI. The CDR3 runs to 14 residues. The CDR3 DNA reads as TGTGCCAGCAGTGAAAACCCCGTCAGGGACGAGCAGTACTTC. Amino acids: CASSENPVRDEQYF.

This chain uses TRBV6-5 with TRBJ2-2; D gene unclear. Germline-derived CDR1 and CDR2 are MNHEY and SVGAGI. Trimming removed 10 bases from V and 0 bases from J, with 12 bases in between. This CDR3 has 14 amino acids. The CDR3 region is CATTVSSNTGELFF. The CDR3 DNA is TGTGCCACCACAGTGAGTTCGAACACCGGGGAGCTGTTTTTT.

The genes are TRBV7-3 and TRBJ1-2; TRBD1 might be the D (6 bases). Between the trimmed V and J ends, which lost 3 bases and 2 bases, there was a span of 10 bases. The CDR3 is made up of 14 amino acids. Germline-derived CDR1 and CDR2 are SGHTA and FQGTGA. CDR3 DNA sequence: TGTGCCAGCAGCTTTAGGACAGAAAACTATGGCTACACCTTC. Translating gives CASSFRTENYGYTF.

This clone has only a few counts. CDR3 DNA sequence: TGTGCCAGCAGCCAAATAGAAGAAAAACTGTTTTTT. Translated, it gives CASSQIEEKLFF. The chain uses TRBV4-2 and TRBJ1-4; D is undetermined. Trimming pared 2 bases from V and 8 bases from J, leaving 6 bases between. This CDR3 has 12 residues. In germline, CDR1 is LGHNA, CDR2 YNFKEQ.

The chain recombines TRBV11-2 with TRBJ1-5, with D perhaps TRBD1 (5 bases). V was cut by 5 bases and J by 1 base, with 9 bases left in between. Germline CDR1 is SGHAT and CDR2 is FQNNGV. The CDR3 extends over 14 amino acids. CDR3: CASSARGSNQPQHF. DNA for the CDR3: TGTGCCAGCAGCGCCCGGGGGAGCAATCAGCCCCAGCATTTT.

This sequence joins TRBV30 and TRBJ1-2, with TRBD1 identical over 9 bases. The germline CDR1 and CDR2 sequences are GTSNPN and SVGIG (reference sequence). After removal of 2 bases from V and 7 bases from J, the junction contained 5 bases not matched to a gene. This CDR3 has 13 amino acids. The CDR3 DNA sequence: TGTGCCTGGAGTTTACAGGGGGCTCGTGGCTACACCTTC. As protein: CAWSLQGARGYTF.

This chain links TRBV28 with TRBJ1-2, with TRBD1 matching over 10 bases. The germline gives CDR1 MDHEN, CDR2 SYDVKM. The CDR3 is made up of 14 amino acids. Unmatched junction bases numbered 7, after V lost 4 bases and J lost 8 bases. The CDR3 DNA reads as TGTGCCAGCAGTTCCGGGACAGGGGTCGGCGGCTACACCTTC. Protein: CASSSGTGVGGYTF.

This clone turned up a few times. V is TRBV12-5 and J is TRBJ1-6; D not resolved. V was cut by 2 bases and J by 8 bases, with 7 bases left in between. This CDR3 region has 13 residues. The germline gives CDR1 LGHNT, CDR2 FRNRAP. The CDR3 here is CASGLMGDSPLHF. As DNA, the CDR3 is TGTGCTAGTGGTTTGATGGGAGATTCACCCCTCCACTTT.

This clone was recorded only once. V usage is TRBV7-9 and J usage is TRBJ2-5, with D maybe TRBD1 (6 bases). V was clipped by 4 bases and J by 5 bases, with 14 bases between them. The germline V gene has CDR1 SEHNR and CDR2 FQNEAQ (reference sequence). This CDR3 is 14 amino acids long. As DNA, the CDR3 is TGTGCCAGCAGCTCCAGGGGCGGCCCGGAGACCCAGTACTTC. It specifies CASSSRGGPETQYF.

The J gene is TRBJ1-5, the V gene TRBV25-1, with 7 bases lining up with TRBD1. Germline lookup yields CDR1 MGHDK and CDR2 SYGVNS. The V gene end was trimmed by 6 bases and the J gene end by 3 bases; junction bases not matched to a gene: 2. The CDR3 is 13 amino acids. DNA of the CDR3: TGTGCCAGCAGACAGGGGTACAATCAGCCCCAGCATTTT. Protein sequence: CASRQGYNQPQHF.

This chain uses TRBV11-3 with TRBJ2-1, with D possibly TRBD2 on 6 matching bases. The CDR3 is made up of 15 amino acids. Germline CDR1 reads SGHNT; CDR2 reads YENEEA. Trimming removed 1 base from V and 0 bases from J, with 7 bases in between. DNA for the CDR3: TGTGCCAGCAGCTTAGGCGGGGTCTCCTACAATGAGCAGTTCTTC. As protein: CASSLGGVSYNEQFF.

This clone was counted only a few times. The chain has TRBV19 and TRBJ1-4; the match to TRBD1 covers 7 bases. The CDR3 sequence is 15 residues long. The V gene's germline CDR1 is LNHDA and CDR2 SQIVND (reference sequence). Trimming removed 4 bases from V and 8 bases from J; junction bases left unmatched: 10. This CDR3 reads CASSNRWRGREKLFF. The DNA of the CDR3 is TGTGCCAGTAGTAATAGGTGGAGGGGGCGAGAAAAACTGTTTTTT.

This CDR3 is CASTGSYNEQFF. CDR3 nucleotides: TGTGCCAGCACCGGCTCCTACAATGAGCAGTTCTTC. This chain uses TRBV28 with TRBJ2-1, with D unresolved. CDR3 length: 12 amino acids. Trimming removed 7 bases from V and 0 bases from J, with 4 bases in between. Germline-derived CDR1 and CDR2 are MDHEN and SYDVKM.

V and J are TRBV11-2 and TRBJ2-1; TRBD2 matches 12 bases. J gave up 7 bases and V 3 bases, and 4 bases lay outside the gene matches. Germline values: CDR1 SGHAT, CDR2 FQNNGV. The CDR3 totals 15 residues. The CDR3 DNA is TGTGCCAGCAGCTTGGAGACTAGCGGGAGAAATGAGCAGTTCTTC. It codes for CASSLETSGRNEQFF.

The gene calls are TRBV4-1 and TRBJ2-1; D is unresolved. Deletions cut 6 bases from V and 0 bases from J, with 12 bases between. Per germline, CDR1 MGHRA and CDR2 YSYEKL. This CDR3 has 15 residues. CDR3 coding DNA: TGCGCCAGCAGGAATGACTTGAGCTCCTACAATGAGCAGTTCTTC. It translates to CASRNDLSSYNEQFF.

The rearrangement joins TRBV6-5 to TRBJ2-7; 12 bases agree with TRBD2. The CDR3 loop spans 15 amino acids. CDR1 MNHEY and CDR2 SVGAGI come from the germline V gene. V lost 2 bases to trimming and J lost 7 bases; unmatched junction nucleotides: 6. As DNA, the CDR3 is TGTGCCAGCAGTTACAGACTAGCGGGAGTAGGGGAGCAGTACTTC. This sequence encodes CASSYRLAGVGEQYF.

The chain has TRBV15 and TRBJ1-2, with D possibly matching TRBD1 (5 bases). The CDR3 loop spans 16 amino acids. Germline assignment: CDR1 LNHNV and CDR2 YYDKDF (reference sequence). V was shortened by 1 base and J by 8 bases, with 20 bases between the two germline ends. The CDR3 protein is CATSRGGTGESRGYTF. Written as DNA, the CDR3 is TGTGCCACCAGCAGAGGGGGGACTGGGGAATCCAGGGGCTACACCTTC.

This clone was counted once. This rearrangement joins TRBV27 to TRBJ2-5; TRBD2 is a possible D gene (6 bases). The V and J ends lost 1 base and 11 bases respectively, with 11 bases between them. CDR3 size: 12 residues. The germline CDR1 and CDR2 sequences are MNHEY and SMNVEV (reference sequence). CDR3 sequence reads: CASSLWGGEQYF. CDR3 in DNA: TGTGCCAGCAGTTTATGGGGCGGGGAGCAGTACTTC.

The CDR3 loop reads CAWSVPGGGETTNTEAFF. CDR3 coding DNA: TGTGCCTGGAGTGTACCGGGAGGGGGCGAAACAACGAACACTGAAGCTTTCTTT. This sequence joins TRBV30 and TRBJ1-1, with TRBD1 matching 7 bases. With 0 bases clipped from V and 1 base from J, the junction kept 14 bases outside the gene matches. CDR3 size: 18 residues. Germline V gene lookup returns CDR1 GTSNPN and CDR2 SVGIG (reference sequence).

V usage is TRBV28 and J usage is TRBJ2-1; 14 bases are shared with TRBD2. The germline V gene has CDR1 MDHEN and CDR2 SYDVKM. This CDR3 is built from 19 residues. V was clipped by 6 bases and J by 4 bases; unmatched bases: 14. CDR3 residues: CASSLGQGLAGVGYNEQFF. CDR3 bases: TGTGCCAGCAGCCTGGGACAGGGACTAGCGGGAGTCGGGTACAATGAGCAGTTCTTC.

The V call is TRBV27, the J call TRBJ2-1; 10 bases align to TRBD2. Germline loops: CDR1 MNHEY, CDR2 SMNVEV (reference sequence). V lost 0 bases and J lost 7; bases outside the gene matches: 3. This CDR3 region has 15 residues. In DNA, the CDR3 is TGTGCCAGCAGTTTATCGGCTAGCGGGGGTAATGAGCAGTTCTTC. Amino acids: CASSLSASGGNEQFF.

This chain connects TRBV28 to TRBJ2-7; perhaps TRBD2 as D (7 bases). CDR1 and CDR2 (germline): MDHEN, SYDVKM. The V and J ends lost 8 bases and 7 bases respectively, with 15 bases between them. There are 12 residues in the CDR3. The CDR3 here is CASEGGAGEQYF. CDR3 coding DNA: TGTGCCAGCGAAGGGGGGGCGGGGGAGCAGTACTTC.

CDR3 loop: CASSSRQAGLYNEQFF. The CDR3 bases are TGTGCCAGCAGCTCCCGCCAAGCGGGGCTTTACAATGAGCAGTTCTTC. This rearrangement joins TRBV7-6 to TRBJ2-1, with 7 bases identical to TRBD2. Germline V CDR1 and CDR2: SGHVS, FNYEAQ. This CDR3 contains 16 residues. V gave up 4 bases and J gave up 4 bases; unmatched junction bases: 10.

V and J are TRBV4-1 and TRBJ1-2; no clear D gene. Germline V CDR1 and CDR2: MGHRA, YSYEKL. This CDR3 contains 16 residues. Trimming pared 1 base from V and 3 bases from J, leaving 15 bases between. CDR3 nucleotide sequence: TGCGCCAGCAGCCAAGCGGCCCGGGAAGGCGACTATGGCTACACCTTC. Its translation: CASSQAAREGDYGYTF.

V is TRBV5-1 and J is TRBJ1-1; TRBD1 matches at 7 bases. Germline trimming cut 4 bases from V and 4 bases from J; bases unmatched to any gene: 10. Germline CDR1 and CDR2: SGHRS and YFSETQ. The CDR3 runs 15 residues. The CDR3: CASSHQQGFGTEAFF. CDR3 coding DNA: TGCGCCAGCAGCCATCAACAGGGGTTCGGCACTGAAGCTTTCTTT.

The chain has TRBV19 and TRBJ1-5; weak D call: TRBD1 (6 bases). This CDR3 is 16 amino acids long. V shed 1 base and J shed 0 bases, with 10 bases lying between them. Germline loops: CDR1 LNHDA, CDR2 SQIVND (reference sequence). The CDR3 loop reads CASSIGGGYSNQPQHF. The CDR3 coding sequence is TGTGCCAGTAGTATAGGCGGGGGCTATAGCAATCAGCCCCAGCATTTT.